Below, one TCR beta chain is given with its context. V gave up 6 bases and J gave up 2 bases, with 9 bases separating them. CDR1 KGHSH and CDR2 LQKENI come from the germline V gene. The CDR3 is 13 residues long. These data belong to a study of blood T cell repertoires in COVID-19. Study-wide background: Material from acute and convalescent COVID-19 was sourced from the United States, Italy and Spain.

In the original processing: Researchers report that nucleated cell counts were estimated from reference gene primer amplification. Data came from immunoSEQ multiplex PCR; TCRdb stores just in-frame clones and leaves some out. Clone size and the V and J calls come from that table; the DNA yielded D and trimming. The sample gives some 200,000 clones, 75% to 85% of which show up once; approximately 12% is in the top ten. The chain has TRBV18 and TRBJ2-3; no clear D. This TCR derives from a woman at least 80 years old with COVID-19, enrolled during active disease. Input material: peripheral blood. Here the CDR3 DNA reads TGTGCCAGCTCCCCAGAGAACACAGATACGCAGTATTTT. Its protein is CASSPENTDTQYF.